These 26 T cell receptor beta chains share one sample of origin, sequenced in a study of blood T cell repertoires in COVID-19. TCRdb keeps only in-frame clones here, not all; method: immunoSEQ multiplex PCR. The data hold around 220,000 clones, with around 90% observed a single time. Sequenced material: PBMCs or T cells enriched from blood (not recorded which). Every receptor here comes from a woman under 30 who had recovered from COVID-19.

The chain has TRBV2 and TRBJ1-5; D is possibly TRBD1 (6 bases). The germline V and J ends were trimmed by 9 bases and 6 bases, with 12 bases remaining between them. Germline CDR1 reads SNHLY; CDR2 reads FYNNEI. This CDR3 is built from 12 residues. The CDR3 reads CARIQGSQPQHF. CDR3 in DNA: TGTGCCAGGATACAGGGAAGTCAGCCCCAGCATTTT.

This chain joins TRBV7-8 and TRBJ2-2; D is possibly TRBD1 (6 bases). Germline values: CDR1 SGHVS, CDR2 FQNEAQ. This CDR3 contains 16 residues. V was clipped by 1 base and J by 4 bases, with 13 bases between them. In DNA, the CDR3 is TGTGCCAGCAGCTTAGGGGCTAGCAGGGGCACCGGGGAGCTGTTTTTT. Amino acid sequence: CASSLGASRGTGELFF. The full variable domain, with the rest looked up from reference TRBV7-8 and TRBJ2-2, is GAGVSQSPRYKVAKRGQDVALRCDPISGHVSLFWYQQALGQGPEFLTYFQNEAQLDKSGLPSDRFFAERPEGSVSTLKIQRTQQEDSAVYLCASSLGASRGTGELFFGEGSRLTVL.

The genes are TRBV28 and TRBJ1-2; 7 bases fit TRBD1. Losses at the gene ends were 6 bases for V and 4 bases for J; bases not matched to a gene: 8. Germline V gene data show CDR1 as MDHEN and CDR2 as SYDVKM. This CDR3 spans 14 amino acids. The DNA of the CDR3 is TGTGCCAGCAGCCTCGGACAGGACTCCTATGGCTACACCTTC. It translates to CASSLGQDSYGYTF.

The J gene is TRBJ1-1, the V gene TRBV5-5, with D uncertain. The germline V gene encodes CDR1 SGHKS and CDR2 YYEKEE (reference sequence). CDR3 length: 15 residues. The ends were cut back, 4 bases at V and 8 bases at J, with 21 bases in the middle. The CDR3 bases are TGTGCCAGCAGCCGGAGGATCGGCGGAACGTCGGAAGCTTTCTTT. Its protein product is CASSRRIGGTSEAFF. Full variable domain (outside the CDR3, taken from reference TRBV5-5 and TRBJ1-1): DAGVTQSPTHLIKTRGQQVTLRCSPISGHKSVSWYQQVLGQGPQFIFQYYEKEERGRGNFPDRFSARQFPNYSSELNVNALLLGDSALYLCASSRRIGGTSEAFFGQGTRLTVV.

The V call is TRBV25-1, the J call TRBJ1-5, with D perhaps TRBD1 (5 bases). The CDR3 has 13 residues. Trimming took 5 bases from V and 6 from J, leaving 11 bases between them. The germline V gene has CDR1 MGHDK and CDR2 SYGVNS. CDR3 loop: CASSQGSLQPQHF. For the CDR3, the DNA is TGTGCCAGCAGTCAGGGTTCGCTTCAGCCCCAGCATTTT.

The chain employs TRBV9 and TRBJ2-5; 15 bases fit TRBD2. The CDR3 covers 16 residues. V was pared by 3 bases and J by 2 bases, with 2 bases of the junction left unmatched. The germline gives CDR1 SGDLS, CDR2 YYNGEE. The CDR3 DNA sequence: TGTGCCAGCAGCGAGGGGACTAGCGGGGGGCAAGAGACCCAGTACTTC. Its translation: CASSEGTSGGQETQYF.

V gene TRBV5-1 combines with J gene TRBJ2-1; D is unresolved. Germline V gene data show CDR1 as SGHRS and CDR2 as YFSETQ. Trimming pared 0 bases from V and 6 bases from J, leaving 13 bases between. The CDR3 sequence is 15 residues long. The DNA of the CDR3 is TGCGCCAGCAGCTTGGACGTCCCTTCGGTCAATGAGCAGTTCTTC. Its translation is CASSLDVPSVNEQFF. The entire variable domain, with the rest obtained from reference TRBV5-1 and TRBJ2-1, is as follows: KAGVTQTPRYLIKTRGQQVTLSCSPISGHRSVSWYQQTPGQGLQFLFEYFSETQRNKGNFPGRFSGRQFSNSRSEMNVSTLELGDSALYLCASSLDVPSVNEQFFGPGTRLTVL.

The rearrangement links TRBV11-2 to TRBJ2-3, with D maybe TRBD2 (5 bases). Germline CDR1 SGHAT, CDR2 FQNNGV. V was shortened by 3 bases and J by 5 bases, with 18 bases between the two germline ends. The CDR3 runs 16 residues. The CDR3 DNA is TGTGCCAGCAGCTTTCGAGGGCGACCGGGAAAAGATACGCAGTATTTT. This sequence encodes CASSFRGRPGKDTQYF.

In this sample, this clone turned up once. The chain uses TRBV7-8 and TRBJ2-7, with 8 bases identical to TRBD2. The CDR3 is 15 residues long. The V gene's germline CDR1 is SGHVS and CDR2 FQNEAQ. V lost 5 bases to trimming and J lost 0 bases; unmatched junction nucleotides: 6. This CDR3 is CASSKEAGGSYEQYF. The CDR3 coding sequence is TGTGCCAGCAGCAAAGAGGCGGGGGGCTCCTACGAGCAGTACTTC.

The chain carries TRBV4-3 and TRBJ1-2; 9 bases line up with TRBD1. CDR3 length: 15 amino acids. J was trimmed by 5 bases and V by 0 bases; bases with no gene match: 4. Germline CDR1 reads LGHNA; CDR2 reads YSLEER. CDR3: CASSQERTGEYGYTF. The CDR3 nucleotides are TGCGCCAGCAGCCAAGAGCGGACAGGGGAATATGGCTACACCTTC.

The chain uses TRBV28 and TRBJ1-5; 9 nucleotides align to TRBD1. In germline, CDR1 is MDHEN, CDR2 SYDVKM. The CDR3 has 15 amino acids. J lost 5 bases, V lost 2 bases, and 4 bases had no gene match. Written as DNA, the CDR3 is TGTGCCAGCAGTTTAGGGGGACAGGGCCATCAGCCCCAGCATTTT. Translation gives CASSLGGQGHQPQHF.

The rearrangement uses TRBV7-9 and TRBJ1-2, with a weak D call TRBD1 (5 bases). CDR1 SEHNR and CDR2 FQNEAQ come from the germline V gene (reference sequence). V gave up 5 bases and J gave up 0 bases, with 7 bases separating them. This CDR3 is 13 amino acids long. CDR3 nucleotides: TGTGCCAGCAGCCGGGGGGCTAACTATGGCTACACCTTC. Translating gives CASSRGANYGYTF.

CDR3 nucleotides: TGTGCCAGCAGATCGCGGGGACTCCAAGAGACCCAGTACTTC. The encoded protein is CASRSRGLQETQYF. The gene calls are TRBV2 and TRBJ2-5, with TRBD2 as a possible D gene (6 bases). Germline V gene data show CDR1 as SNHLY and CDR2 as FYNNEI. The CDR3 runs to 14 residues. Deletions cut 6 bases from V and 1 base from J, with 12 bases between.

The gene calls are TRBV5-1 and TRBJ2-7; maybe TRBD2 (6 bases). The CDR3 length is 13 residues. CDR1 and CDR2 from the germline V gene are SGHRS and YFSETQ. Trimming took 1 base from V and 6 from J, leaving 11 bases between them. CDR3: CASSLSGGIEQYF. DNA of the CDR3: TGCGCCAGCAGCTTGTCAGGAGGGATCGAGCAGTACTTC.

The chain has TRBV28 and TRBJ2-3; D unclear. The germline V gene encodes CDR1 MDHEN and CDR2 SYDVKM. Deletions cut 1 base from V and 6 bases from J, with 5 bases between. The CDR3 length is 12 residues. The CDR3 DNA reads as TGTGCCAGCAGTTTATTCCTCGATACGCAGTATTTT. Translated, it gives CASSLFLDTQYF.

The chain uses TRBV11-3 and TRBJ2-5, with D unclear. Germline loops: CDR1 SGHNT, CDR2 YENEEA. The CDR3 spans 15 residues. Trimming removed 1 base from V and 3 bases from J, with 12 bases in between. The CDR3 loop is CASSLGSLGEETQYF. CDR3 sequence (DNA): TGTGCCAGCAGCTTAGGGTCCCTAGGCGAAGAGACCCAGTACTTC.

The chain links TRBV11-2 to TRBJ1-2; tentative D call: TRBD1 (5 bases). V was cut by 3 bases and J by 6 bases, with 11 bases left in between. Germline values: CDR1 SGHAT, CDR2 FQNNGV. The CDR3 covers 13 residues. CDR3 DNA: TGTGCCAGCAGCTTGGCCAGGGCAAATGGCTACACCTTC. Translated: CASSLARANGYTF.

The chain recombines TRBV10-1 with TRBJ1-6, with 12 bases matching TRBD1. J was trimmed by 9 bases and V by 10 bases; bases with no gene match: 10. CDR3 length equals 15 residues. Per the germline V gene, CDR1 is WNHNN and CDR2 is SYGVQD (reference sequence). The CDR3 here is CANPRDRGRGSPLHF. In DNA, the CDR3 is TGCGCCAACCCCCGGGACAGGGGGCGCGGTTCACCCCTCCACTTT.

For the CDR3, the DNA is TGTGCCAGCAGCGACCCTAGGGGTGGGTCCTACAATGAGCAGTTCTTC. Translation: CASSDPRGGSYNEQFF. This chain links TRBV7-2 with TRBJ2-1, with D possibly matching TRBD1 (5 bases). V was clipped by 5 bases and J by 1 base, with 15 bases between them. This CDR3 region has 16 residues. The germline gives CDR1 SGHTA, CDR2 FQGNSA.

The V and J genes are TRBV6-1 and TRBJ1-2; D gene uncertain. Germline assignment: CDR1 MNHNS and CDR2 SASEGT. With 3 bases removed from V and 4 bases from J, the gap between germline ends came to 15 bases. CDR3 length equals 15 residues. CDR3 sequence (DNA): TGTGCCAGCAGTGATAATACAGTGGCGTTCTATGGCTACACCTTC. It is translated as CASSDNTVAFYGYTF.

As regards this clone: At one boundary the junction diverges from the germline segment, which might be a read error. The V call is TRBV7-7, the J call TRBJ2-5, with 7 bases fitting TRBD2. Germline V lookup: CDR1 SSHAT, CDR2 FNYEAQ (reference sequence). The CDR3 loop spans 16 amino acids. DNA for the CDR3: TGTGCTAGCAGCTTAGATCCTAGCGGAGTCGCGGGGGCCCAGTACTTC. Encoded protein: CASSLDPSGVAGAQYF.

This sequence joins TRBV5-1 and TRBJ2-3; weak D call: TRBD1 (5 bases). CDR1 and CDR2 from the germline V gene are SGHRS and YFSETQ. V shed 0 bases and J shed 5 bases, with 10 bases lying between them. This CDR3 has 14 amino acids. CDR3 nucleotide sequence: TGCGCCAGCAGCTTGGCTCAGGGCAGAGATACGCAGTATTTT. The encoded protein is CASSLAQGRDTQYF.

The chain is built from TRBV5-1 and TRBJ1-2; tentative D call: TRBD1 (5 bases). The CDR3 runs to 12 residues. CDR1 and CDR2 from the germline V gene are SGHRS and YFSETQ. V was shortened by 3 bases and J by 6 bases, with 9 bases between the two germline ends. In DNA form, the CDR3 reads TGCGCCAGCAGCTGGGGGGATAATGGCTACACCTTC. Translation gives CASSWGDNGYTF.

The rearrangement links TRBV10-3 to TRBJ1-1; the D gene is possibly TRBD1 (6 bases). CDR1 ENHRY and CDR2 SYGVKD come from the germline V gene. The CDR3 extends over 15 amino acids. Trimming shortened V by 7 bases and J by 3 bases, and 18 bases separated the two germline ends. The CDR3, as DNA: TGTGCCATCACCTTAGCCCGAGGGGGGGACACTGAAGCTTTCTTT. It encodes CAITLARGGDTEAFF.

The chain joins TRBV7-3 to TRBJ1-1; D might be TRBD1 (6 bases). This CDR3 region has 18 residues. Looked up from germline, CDR1 is SGHTA and CDR2 is FQGTGA. The V end lost 4 bases, the J end lost 4 bases, and 25 bases lay between the germline ends. In DNA form, the CDR3 reads TGTGCCAGCAGCTATATCGCCCTACAGGGCCCCTTGGGCACTGAAGCTTTCTTT. This gives the protein CASSYIALQGPLGTEAFF.

The J gene is TRBJ1-2, the V gene TRBV9, with 7 bases fitting TRBD1. Per germline, CDR1 SGDLS and CDR2 YYNGEE. The CDR3 loop spans 15 amino acids. J was trimmed by 6 bases and V by 3 bases; bases with no gene match: 11. CDR3 nucleotide sequence: TGTGCCAGCAGCGACCCACTAGAGGGGGCTCATGGCTACACCTTC. It yields the protein CASSDPLEGAHGYTF.